A selection of T cell receptor beta chains follows, all from one sample in a study of blood T cell repertoires in COVID-19. This table comes from immunoSEQ multiplex PCR, and its TCRdb copy is limited to in-frame clones, with some not included. Of 200,000 to 250,000 clones in the sample, less than 90% were seen once. Sequencing input: PBMCs or T cells enriched from blood (not recorded which). The receptor set was obtained from a woman aged 30 to 39 who had recovered from COVID-19. Both conserved end residues are trimmed from each CDR3. The D gene is left open where the match is weak.

V: TRBV7-9; D: NA; CDR3: ASSPDRREVATNEKLF
V: TRBV7-2; D: NA; CDR3: ASSLDREDTQY
V: TRBV12-3/TRBV12-4; D: TRBD1; CDR3: ASSYRGSDEQY
V: TRBV7-9; D: TRBD2; CDR3: ASSHPGSGGSPYEQY
V: TRBV7-9; D: TRBD1; CDR3: ASSSRGSSTDTQY
V: TRBV4-2; D: TRBD1; CDR3: ASSQDLTGAYGYT
V: TRBV19; D: NA; CDR3: ASSRESGNTIY
V: TRBV3-1/TRBV3-2; D: NA; CDR3: ASSQNRDLEAF
V: TRBV5-4; D: NA; CDR3: ASSLAQGVEAF
V: TRBV7-6; D: TRBD1; CDR3: ASSSLQTGAAF
V: TRBV15; D: TRBD1; CDR3: ATSSATGSSTEAF
V: TRBV11-2; D: NA; CDR3: ASSLGWGPNTEAF
V: TRBV27; D: TRBD1; CDR3: ASSRQGGNTEAF
V: TRBV9; D: TRBD2; CDR3: ASSVGGSYNEQF
V: TRBV7-2; D: TRBD2; CDR3: ASSLDVAGAPYFAYEQY
V: TRBV10-3; D: NA; CDR3: AISDTALAKNIQY
V: TRBV10-3; D: NA; CDR3: AISESTMGTGELF
V: TRBV10-3; D: NA; CDR3: AISEQGLNYGYT
V: TRBV11-3; D: NA; CDR3: ASSPSGTGVHEQF
V: TRBV18; D: NA; CDR3: ASSRSRVEKLF